The 20 T cell receptor beta chains below come from one sample, sequenced in a study of blood T cell repertoires in COVID-19. Profiling relied on immunoSEQ multiplex PCR, and the TCRdb table lists in-frame clones only, not all of them. The top ten hold around 5% of the sample, which has more than 200,000 clones, approximately 86% seen once. Sequencing used peripheral blood. The receptors stem from a woman aged 60 to 75 with COVID-19, enrolled during active disease.

The V call is TRBV11-1, the J call TRBJ2-7; 9 positions match TRBD1. The length of the CDR3 is 13 residues. Germline assignment: CDR1 SGHAT and CDR2 FQDESV (reference sequence). V shed 5 bases and J 2 bases; nucleotides not matched to a gene: 1. CDR3 coding DNA: TGTGCCAGCAGCAGGGACAGGGCCTACGAGCAGTACTTC. Translation: CASSRDRAYEQYF. Based on the CDR3 plus reference TRBV11-1 and TRBJ2-7, the full variable domain is EAEVAQSPRYKITEKSQAVAFWCDPISGHATLYWYRQILGQGPELLVQFQDESVVDDSQLPKDRFSAERLKGVDSTLKIQPAELGDSAMYLCASSRDRAYEQYFGPGTRLTVT.

This clone was counted a few times. The V and J genes are TRBV28 and TRBJ1-6; 11 nucleotides align to TRBD1. CDR3 length equals 17 residues. Germline V lookup: CDR1 MDHEN, CDR2 SYDVKM. The ends lost 6 bases at V and 1 base at J; junction bases unmatched: 5. The CDR3 region has the DNA TGTGCCAGCAGAGGACAGGGGGCGCTTTCCTATAATTCACCCCTCCACTTT. Protein: CASRGQGALSYNSPLHF.

The genes are TRBV19 and TRBJ2-7; TRBD1 matches 10 bases. Trimming cost V 7 bases and J 3 bases; bases outside gene matches: 6. The CDR3 has 14 amino acids. CDR1 and CDR2 (germline): LNHDA, SQIVND (reference sequence). Here the CDR3 DNA reads TGTGCCAGTACCATCGGGACAGGGGTCTACGAGCAGTACTTC. Translating it yields CASTIGTGVYEQYF.

The rearrangement uses TRBV7-8 and TRBJ2-5; D might be TRBD1 (6 bases). Germline values: CDR1 SGHVS, CDR2 FQNEAQ. Trimming stripped 3 bases from V and 7 bases from J, with 12 bases between. The CDR3 has 13 amino acids. The CDR3 coding sequence is TGTGCCAGCAGCTTCAGGGGCGCCTTGACCCAGTACTTC. It encodes CASSFRGALTQYF.

The chain uses TRBV5-1 and TRBJ2-7, with 7 bases fitting TRBD2. Trimming took 3 bases from V and 2 from J; bases not matched to a gene: 8. CDR1 and CDR2 (germline): SGHRS, YFSETQ. CDR3 length equals 15 residues. CDR3 in amino acids: CASSWGSGATYEQYF. For the CDR3, the DNA is TGCGCCAGCAGCTGGGGGAGCGGGGCGACCTACGAGCAGTACTTC. Using reference TRBV5-1 and TRBJ2-7 for the parts outside the CDR3, the full variable domain is KAGVTQTPRYLIKTRGQQVTLSCSPISGHRSVSWYQQTPGQGLQFLFEYFSETQRNKGNFPGRFSGRQFSNSRSEMNVSTLELGDSALYLCASSWGSGATYEQYFGPGTRLTVT.

The chain employs TRBV6-6 and TRBJ1-2; perhaps TRBD1 as D (5 bases). The CDR3 has 13 residues. With 4 bases removed from V and 2 bases from J, the gap between germline ends came to 8 bases. Germline V lookup: CDR1 MNHNY, CDR2 SVGAGI (reference sequence). For the CDR3, the DNA is TGTGCCAGCAGTTTGACAGAGAACTATGGCTACACCTTC. Amino acid sequence: CASSLTENYGYTF.

The genes are TRBV19 and TRBJ1-5; weak D call: TRBD1 (5 bases). This CDR3 has 16 amino acids. CDR1 is LNHDA, CDR2 SQIVND, per germline (reference sequence). The V end lost 3 bases, the J end lost 3 bases, and 15 bases lay between the germline ends. The CDR3 reads CASSILTVGYNQPQHF. Written as DNA, the CDR3 is TGTGCCAGTAGTATCCTGACAGTAGGATACAATCAGCCCCAGCATTTT.

Here the CDR3 DNA reads TGTGCCAGCAGCTGGGGGGACCAATTTTACAATGAGCAGTTCTTC. Amino acids: CASSWGDQFYNEQFF. The rearrangement joins TRBV5-6 to TRBJ2-1, with D possibly being TRBD2 (6 bases). This CDR3 is built from 15 residues. Between the trimmed V and J ends, which lost 3 bases and 4 bases, there was a span of 14 bases. Germline assignment: CDR1 SGHDT and CDR2 YYEEEE.

The rearrangement uses TRBV7-9 and TRBJ1-5; tentatively, D is TRBD1 (5 bases). The CDR3 is 15 amino acids. Germline values: CDR1 SEHNR, CDR2 FQNEAQ (reference sequence). V lost 1 base, J lost 3 bases, and 10 bases lay in between. The chain's CDR3 is CASSLGGGTNQPQHF. As DNA, the CDR3 is TGTGCCAGCAGCTTAGGGGGGGGAACCAATCAGCCCCAGCATTTT.

The rearrangement links TRBV5-5 to TRBJ1-3; no clear D. Germline-derived CDR1 and CDR2 are SGHKS and YYEKEE (reference sequence). The CDR3 length is 17 residues. The V gene lost 0 bases and the J gene lost 0 bases, with 13 bases spanning the gap. CDR3 in amino acids: CASSLAPGKVSGNTIYF. In DNA, the CDR3 is TGTGCCAGCAGCTTGGCACCCGGGAAAGTCTCTGGAAACACCATATATTTT.

The CDR3 spells CASSRDQGGVINGYTF. The CDR3 DNA sequence: TGTGCCAGCAGTCGAGATCAGGGGGGCGTCATAAATGGCTACACCTTC. This rearrangement joins TRBV6-2 or TRBV6-3 to TRBJ1-2, with 7 bases that match TRBD1. The CDR3 loop spans 16 amino acids. V was pared by 5 bases and J by 6 bases, with 15 bases of the junction left unmatched. Germline CDR1 reads MNHEY; CDR2 reads SVGEGT.

This chain connects TRBV6-5 to TRBJ1-1; no definite D call. This CDR3 comprises 15 residues. The germline V gene has CDR1 MNHEY and CDR2 SVGAGI. Trimming took off 7 bases at V and 5 bases at J, with 20 bases between the two ends. This CDR3 reads CASNTAGRGWTEAFF. CDR3 DNA: TGTGCCAGCAATACAGCCGGGCGAGGGTGGACTGAAGCTTTCTTT.

This clone was picked up a small number of times. The chain combines TRBV11-3 with TRBJ2-2, with D maybe TRBD1 (6 bases). Per germline, CDR1 SGHNT and CDR2 YENEEA. The CDR3 covers 16 residues. Trimming cost V 5 bases and J 5 bases, with 18 bases left between them. CDR3 nucleotide sequence: TGTGCCAGCAGCGCAACAGGGAACTTAGCGACCGGGGAGCTGTTTTTT. Its translation is CASSATGNLATGELFF.

This chain joins TRBV10-3 and TRBJ1-2; D is perhaps TRBD1 (6 bases). CDR1 is ENHRY and CDR2 is SYGVKD in the germline V gene. CDR3 length: 15 residues. V shed 3 bases and J shed 3 bases, with 14 bases lying between them. The CDR3 DNA reads as TGTGCCATCAGTGACCAGGGGTTGGGACACTATGGCTACACCTTC. This translates into CAISDQGLGHYGYTF.

The chain joins TRBV3-1 (or the pseudogene TRBV3-2) to TRBJ1-5; D is possibly TRBD1 (6 bases). Germline V gene sequence: CDR1 LGHDT, CDR2 YNNKEL (reference sequence). The CDR3 sequence is 15 residues long. The V end was cut by 2 bases, the J end by 5 bases, with 13 bases between. The CDR3 DNA reads as TGTGCCAGCAGCCAAAACACAGGGCCTCATCAGCCCCAGCATTTT. Translating gives CASSQNTGPHQPQHF.

Here the CDR3 reads CASSPSPGYTEAFF. CDR3 DNA sequence: TGTGCCAGCAGTCCGAGTCCGGGATACACTGAAGCTTTCTTT. The J gene is TRBJ1-1, the V gene TRBV28, with unresolved D. CDR1 and CDR2 from the germline V gene are MDHEN and SYDVKM. This CDR3 is built from 14 residues. V was pared by 5 bases and J by 3 bases, with 13 bases between.

This rearrangement joins TRBV3-1 (or the pseudogene TRBV3-2) to TRBJ1-2; 11 bases fit TRBD1. This CDR3 comprises 13 residues. Per the germline V gene, CDR1 is LGHDT and CDR2 is YNNKEL (reference sequence). The J segment lost 8 bases and the V segment lost 4 bases, leaving 3 bases of the junction unmatched. This chain's CDR3 is CASSRGQGGGYTF. The CDR3 region has the DNA TGTGCCAGCAGCCGGGGACAGGGGGGAGGCTACACCTTC.

The chain recombines TRBV6-5 with TRBJ2-7; possibly TRBD1 for D (6 bases). V lost 6 bases and J 2 bases, leaving 17 bases between the germline ends. This CDR3 region has 15 residues. In germline, CDR1 is MNHEY, CDR2 SVGAGI. In DNA, the CDR3 is TGTGCCAGCAGATTATCCAGACAGGCCACCTACGAGCAGTACTTC. Amino acid sequence: CASRLSRQATYEQYF.

The chain recombines TRBV29-1 with TRBJ2-7; 7 bases line up with TRBD2. Germline CDR1 is SQVTM and CDR2 is ANQGSEA. The ends lost 4 bases at V and 2 bases at J; junction bases unmatched: 8. This CDR3 has 14 residues. As DNA, the CDR3 is TGCAGCGTTGCCGGGGCTAGCGGTCCCTACGAGCAGTACTTC. This codes for CSVAGASGPYEQYF.

V usage is TRBV19 and J usage is TRBJ2-3, with a weak D call TRBD2 (5 bases). The CDR3 is made up of 16 amino acids. The germline CDR1 and CDR2 sequences are LNHDA and SQIVND (reference sequence). Deletions cut 3 bases from V and 2 bases from J, with 15 bases between. CDR3 residues: CASSISDGETTDTQYF. As DNA, the CDR3 is TGTGCCAGTAGTATTAGCGATGGAGAAACCACAGATACGCAGTATTTT.